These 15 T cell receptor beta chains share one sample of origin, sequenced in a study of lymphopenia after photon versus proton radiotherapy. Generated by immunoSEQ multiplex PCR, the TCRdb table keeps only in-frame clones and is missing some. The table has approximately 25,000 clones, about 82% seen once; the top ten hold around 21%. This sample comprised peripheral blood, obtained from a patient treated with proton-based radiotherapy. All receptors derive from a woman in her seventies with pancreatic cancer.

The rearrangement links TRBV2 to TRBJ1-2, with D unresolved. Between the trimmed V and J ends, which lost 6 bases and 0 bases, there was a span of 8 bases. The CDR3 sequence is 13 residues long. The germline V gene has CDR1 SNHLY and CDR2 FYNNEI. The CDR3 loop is CASRSLANYGYTF. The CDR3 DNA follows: TGTGCCAGCAGATCACTAGCTAACTATGGCTACACCTTC.

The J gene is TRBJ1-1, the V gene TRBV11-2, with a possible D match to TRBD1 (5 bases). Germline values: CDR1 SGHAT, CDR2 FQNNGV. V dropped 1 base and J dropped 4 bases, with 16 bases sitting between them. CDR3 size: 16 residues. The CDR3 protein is CASSLASGRLATEAFF. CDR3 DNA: TGTGCCAGCAGCTTAGCTTCGGGACGGCTGGCCACTGAAGCTTTCTTT.

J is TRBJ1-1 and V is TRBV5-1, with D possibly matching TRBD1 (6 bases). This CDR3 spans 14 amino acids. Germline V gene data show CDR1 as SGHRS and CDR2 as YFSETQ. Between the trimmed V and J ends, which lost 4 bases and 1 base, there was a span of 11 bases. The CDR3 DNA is TGCGCCAGCAGCGCTTCGGGACAGAACACTGAAGCTTTCTTT. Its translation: CASSASGQNTEAFF.

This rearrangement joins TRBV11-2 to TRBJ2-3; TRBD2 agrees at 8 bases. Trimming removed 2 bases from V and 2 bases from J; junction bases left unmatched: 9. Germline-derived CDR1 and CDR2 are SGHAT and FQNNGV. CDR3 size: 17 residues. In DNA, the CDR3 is TGTGCCAGCAGCTTATCCGTCGCGGGAGGACCCACAGATACGCAGTATTTT. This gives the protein CASSLSVAGGPTDTQYF. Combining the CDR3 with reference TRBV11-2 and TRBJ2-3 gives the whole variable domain EAGVAQSPRYKIIEKRQSVAFWCNPISGHATLYWYQQILGQGPKLLIQFQNNGVVDDSQLPKDRFSAERLKGVDSTLKIQPAKLEDSAVYLCASSLSVAGGPTDTQYFGPGTRLTVL.

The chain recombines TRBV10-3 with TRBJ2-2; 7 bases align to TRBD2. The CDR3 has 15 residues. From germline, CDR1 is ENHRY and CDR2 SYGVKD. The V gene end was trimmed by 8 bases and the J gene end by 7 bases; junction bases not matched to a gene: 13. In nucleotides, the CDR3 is TGTGCCATCGCCCGAAGGAGCGGGAATGGCGGGGAGCTGTTTTTT. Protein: CAIARRSGNGGELFF.

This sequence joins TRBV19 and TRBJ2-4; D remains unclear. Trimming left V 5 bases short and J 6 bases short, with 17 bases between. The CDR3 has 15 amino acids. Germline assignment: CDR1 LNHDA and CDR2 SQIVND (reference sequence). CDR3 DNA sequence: TGTGCCAGTAGTGCTCGGACGGTGGGTTTAAACATTCAGTACTTC. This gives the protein CASSARTVGLNIQYF.

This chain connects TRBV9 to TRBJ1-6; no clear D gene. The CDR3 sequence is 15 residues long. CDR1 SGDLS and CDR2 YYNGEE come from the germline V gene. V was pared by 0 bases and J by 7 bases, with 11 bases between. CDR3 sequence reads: CASSVGGFRNSPLHF. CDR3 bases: TGTGCCAGCAGCGTAGGAGGATTTCGGAATTCACCCCTCCACTTT.

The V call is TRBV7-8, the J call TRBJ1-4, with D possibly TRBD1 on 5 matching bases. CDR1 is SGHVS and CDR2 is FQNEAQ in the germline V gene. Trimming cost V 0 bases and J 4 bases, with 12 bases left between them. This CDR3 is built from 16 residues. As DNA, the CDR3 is TGTGCCAGCAGCTTAGCAGGGGCCGGTAATAATGAAAAACTGTTTTTT. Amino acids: CASSLAGAGNNEKLFF.

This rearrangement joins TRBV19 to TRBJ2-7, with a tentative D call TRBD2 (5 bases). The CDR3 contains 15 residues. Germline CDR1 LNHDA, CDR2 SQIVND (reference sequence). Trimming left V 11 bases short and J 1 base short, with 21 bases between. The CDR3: CAVWEYFGGSYEQYF. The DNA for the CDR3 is TGTGCCGTATGGGAGTATTTTGGCGGATCCTACGAGCAGTACTTC.

The CDR3 sequence: CAIKPGLAGVSNTDTQYF. The DNA for the CDR3 is TGTGCCATCAAACCGGGACTAGCGGGAGTAAGTAACACAGATACGCAGTATTTT. This sequence joins TRBV10-3 and TRBJ2-3; 14 bases agree with TRBD2. The V and J ends lost 7 bases and 2 bases, in that order; junction bases with no gene match: 11. Germline CDR1 and CDR2: ENHRY and SYGVKD. CDR3 length: 18 residues.

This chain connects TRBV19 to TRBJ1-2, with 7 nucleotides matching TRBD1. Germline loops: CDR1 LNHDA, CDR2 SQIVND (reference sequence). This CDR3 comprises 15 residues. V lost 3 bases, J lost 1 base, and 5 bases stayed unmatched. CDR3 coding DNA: TGTGCCAGTAGTATGGGGGACAGCCATAACTATGGCTACACCTTC. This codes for CASSMGDSHNYGYTF.

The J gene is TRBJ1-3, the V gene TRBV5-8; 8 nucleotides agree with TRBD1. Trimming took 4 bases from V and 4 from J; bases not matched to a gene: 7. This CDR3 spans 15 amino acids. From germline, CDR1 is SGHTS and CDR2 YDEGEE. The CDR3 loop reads CASSLTRTGGNTIYF. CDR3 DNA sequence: TGTGCCAGCAGCCTTACAAGGACAGGGGGAAACACCATATATTTT.

The CDR3 DNA follows: TGCGCCAGCAGCCAAGATCTTTCGGGACAGGGGGCTTACAATGAGCAGTTCTTC. It is translated as CASSQDLSGQGAYNEQFF. This rearrangement joins TRBV4-3 to TRBJ2-1; 12 bases line up with TRBD1. The CDR3 length is 18 residues. Trimming cost V 0 bases and J 4 bases; bases outside gene matches: 7. Looked up from germline, CDR1 is LGHNA and CDR2 is YSLEER.

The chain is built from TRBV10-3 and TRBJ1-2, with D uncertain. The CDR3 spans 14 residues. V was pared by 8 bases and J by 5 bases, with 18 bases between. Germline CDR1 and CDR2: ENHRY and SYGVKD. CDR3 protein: CAIARDRTQYGYTF. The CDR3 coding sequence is TGTGCCATCGCGAGAGATCGAACCCAATATGGCTACACCTTC.

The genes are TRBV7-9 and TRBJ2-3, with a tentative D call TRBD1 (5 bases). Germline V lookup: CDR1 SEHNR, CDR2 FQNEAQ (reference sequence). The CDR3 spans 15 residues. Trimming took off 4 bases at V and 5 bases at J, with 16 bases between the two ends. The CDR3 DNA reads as TGTGCCAGCAGCTCACCTAGTGGGCAGGGAGATACGCAGTATTTT. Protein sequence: CASSSPSGQGDTQYF.